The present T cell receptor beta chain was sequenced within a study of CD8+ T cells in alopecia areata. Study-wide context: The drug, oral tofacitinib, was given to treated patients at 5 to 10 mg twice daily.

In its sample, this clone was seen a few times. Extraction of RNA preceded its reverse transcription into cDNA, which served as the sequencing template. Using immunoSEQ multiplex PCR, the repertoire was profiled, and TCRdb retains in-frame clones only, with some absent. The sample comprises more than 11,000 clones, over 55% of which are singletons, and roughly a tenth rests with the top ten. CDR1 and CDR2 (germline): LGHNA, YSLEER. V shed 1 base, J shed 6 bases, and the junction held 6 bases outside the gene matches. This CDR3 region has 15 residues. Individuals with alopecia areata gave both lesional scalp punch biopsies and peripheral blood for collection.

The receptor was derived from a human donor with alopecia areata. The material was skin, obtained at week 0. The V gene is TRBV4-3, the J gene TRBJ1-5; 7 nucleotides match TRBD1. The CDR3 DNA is TGCGCCAGCAGCCAAGTTACAGGGGTTAGTCAGCCCCAGCATTTT. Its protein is CASSQVTGVSQPQHF.